This note documents a single TCR beta chain sequence. Its specificity is unknown. Germline CDR1 SQVTM, CDR2 ANQGSEA. This CDR3 is 13 amino acids long. Trimming removed 7 bases from V and 1 base from J; junction bases left unmatched: 1. The record originates from a study of human T cells and chemical hapten exposure. The study, taken as a whole, reports: Expanded TCRs grouped into significantly more large CDR3 similarity clusters than controls produced.

As to time point: patch test 3, about 24 weeks after DPC sensitization. Noted treatment: therapeutic diphenylcyclopropenone sensitization with weekly scalp DPC. Unique molecular identifiers were attached to individual cDNA molecules within the library. Using its own MiXCR run on the RACE reads, TCRdb lists one record per CDR3 protein. This sample has just over 70,000 distinct CDR3 sequences, with roughly 11% found just once. Source: whole blood, taken in connection with sensitization to the hapten diphenylcyclopropenone (DPC). The clonotype comes from a woman aged 45-60 years with alopecia areata. Some clones in this sample may be carry-over from other donors' samples. V gene TRBV29-1 combines with J gene TRBJ2-1; 10 nucleotides agree with TRBD1. CDR3 sequence reads: CSAGQGSYNEQFF. The CDR3 DNA follows: TGCAGCGCGGGACAGGGGTCCTACAATGAGCAGTTCTTC.